Following are 27 T cell receptor beta chains from one sample sequenced in a study of T-cell reconstitution after alpha-beta-depleted transplantation in children. Unique molecular identifiers were incorporated during preparation of the TCRbeta library. TCRdb re-derived calls from the PCR reads in MiXCR, one entry per CDR3 protein. The sample includes around 960,000 distinct CDR3 sequences, roughly 29% seen only once; the top ten take about 28%. Specimen: PBMCs, mostly from graft donor cells, collected 360 days after TCRalphabeta/CD19-depleted stem cell transplant. All receptors come from a boy in the first two years of life who had a stem cell transplant for SCID, so the T cells may come from the graft donor.

This sequence joins TRBV28 and TRBJ1-1, with D uncertain. The germline V and J ends were trimmed by 3 bases and 3 bases, with 11 bases remaining between them. Per germline, CDR1 MDHEN and CDR2 SYDVKM. CDR3 size: 14 residues. The DNA of the CDR3 is TGTGCCAGCAGTTTTCGGCTGGGTGACACTGAAGCTTTCTTT. Residues: CASSFRLGDTEAFF.

This clonotype was detected only a few times. CDR3 amino acids: CASSEMAEQYF. The CDR3 nucleotides are TGTGCCAGCAGTGAAATGGCAGAGCAGTACTTC. The rearrangement links TRBV2 to TRBJ2-7, with no clear D. V lost 2 bases to trimming and J lost 7 bases, with 6 bases between them. The CDR3 is made up of 11 amino acids. Germline CDR1 and CDR2: SNHLY and FYNNEI.

The rearrangement joins TRBV9 to TRBJ2-7, with 9 bases identical to TRBD1. V shed 2 bases, J shed 3 bases, and the junction held 6 bases outside the gene matches. Germline CDR1 SGDLS, CDR2 YYNGEE. The CDR3 is made up of 15 amino acids. In DNA form, the CDR3 reads TGTGCCAGCAGCGTCACCGGGACAGGGTTCTACGAGCAGTACTTC. Amino acids: CASSVTGTGFYEQYF.

The genes are TRBV5-5 and TRBJ2-1; D is perhaps TRBD1 (5 bases). V was cut by 2 bases and J by 0 bases, with 9 bases left in between. The CDR3 is 15 residues long. Germline CDR1 and CDR2: SGHKS and YYEKEE (reference sequence). DNA of the CDR3: TGTGCCAGCAGCTTAAGACAGCTCTCCTACAATGAGCAGTTCTTC. It yields the protein CASSLRQLSYNEQFF.

V gene TRBV20-1 combines with J gene TRBJ2-5; D not certain. Germline loops: CDR1 DFQATT, CDR2 SNEGSKA (reference sequence). The germline V and J ends were trimmed by 3 bases and 2 bases, with 7 bases remaining between them. This CDR3 contains 12 residues. For the CDR3, the DNA is TGCAGTGCTAGGAAGGAGCAAGAGACCCAGTACTTC. As protein: CSARKEQETQYF.

This clonotype was detected only a few times. V is TRBV12-3 or TRBV12-4 and J is TRBJ1-1; TRBD1 agrees at 7 bases. The CDR3 covers 12 residues. Trimming removed 6 bases from V and 10 bases from J; junction bases left unmatched: 8. The chain's CDR3 is CASRPSTGLAFF. The DNA for the CDR3 is TGTGCCAGCAGACCTTCGACAGGGTTAGCTTTCTTT.

The chain has TRBV6-2 or TRBV6-3 and TRBJ1-1; D ambiguous. This CDR3 has 14 amino acids. CDR1 and CDR2 (germline): MNHEY, SVGEGT. Between the trimmed V and J ends, which lost 1 base and 3 bases, there was a span of 9 bases. CDR3 sequence reads: CASSYFLVHTEAFF. DNA for the CDR3: TGTGCCAGCAGTTACTTCCTCGTTCACACTGAAGCTTTCTTT.

In this sample, this clonotype turned up once. The chain combines TRBV24-1 with TRBJ2-2; a possible D gene is TRBD1 (6 bases). Trimming stripped 10 bases from V and 6 bases from J, with 14 bases between. Germline-derived CDR1 and CDR2 are KGHDR and SFDVKD. The CDR3 runs 13 residues. The CDR3 is CATGQGIAGELFF. CDR3 nucleotide sequence: TGTGCCACGGGCCAGGGGATAGCCGGGGAGCTGTTTTTT.

The CDR3 sequence is CATQQEDSYEQYF. The CDR3, as DNA: TGTGCCACCCAGCAGGAGGACTCCTACGAGCAGTACTTC. The V call is TRBV10-3, the J call TRBJ2-7; TRBD2 might be the D (5 bases). Germline assignment: CDR1 ENHRY and CDR2 SYGVKD. CDR3 length: 13 amino acids. Trimming shortened V by 10 bases and J by 0 bases, and 13 bases separated the two germline ends.

The genes are TRBV29-1 and TRBJ1-1; D gene ambiguous. Looked up from germline, CDR1 is SQVTM and CDR2 is ANQGSEA. Trimming took off 1 base at V and 1 base at J, with 16 bases between the two ends. The CDR3 is 16 residues long. Here the CDR3 reads CSVEGAPWRTNTEAFF. In nucleotides, the CDR3 is TGCAGCGTTGAAGGGGCACCTTGGCGCACGAACACTGAAGCTTTCTTT.

This clonotype was seen more than once but under ten times. The V and J genes are TRBV4-2 and TRBJ2-1; a possible D gene is TRBD1 (5 bases). CDR1 LGHNA and CDR2 YNFKEQ come from the germline V gene. Trimming pared 2 bases from V and 7 bases from J, leaving 18 bases between. The CDR3 has 16 amino acids. This CDR3 reads CASSQRVVRTWNEQFF. CDR3 coding DNA: TGTGCCAGCAGCCAACGCGTTGTCAGGACATGGAATGAGCAGTTCTTC.

The V call is TRBV7-9, the J call TRBJ2-1, with no clear D. V dropped 3 bases and J dropped 7 bases, with 16 bases sitting between them. The CDR3 length is 15 residues. Per germline, CDR1 SEHNR and CDR2 FQNEAQ (reference sequence). The CDR3 sequence: CASSFPGALGNEQFF. CDR3 DNA sequence: TGTGCCAGCAGCTTTCCCGGAGCCTTGGGTAATGAGCAGTTCTTC.

V gene TRBV9 combines with J gene TRBJ1-6, with D uncertain. This CDR3 is 15 amino acids long. Germline V gene data show CDR1 as SGDLS and CDR2 as YYNGEE. V dropped 4 bases and J dropped 10 bases, with 18 bases sitting between them. Here the CDR3 reads CASSPQRRTDSPLHF. CDR3 DNA: TGTGCCAGCAGCCCGCAGCGCCGGACCGACTCACCCCTCCACTTT.

In this sample, this clonotype turned up a few times. The gene calls are TRBV24-1 and TRBJ2-5; 15 nucleotides agree with TRBD2. CDR3 length: 16 amino acids. The germline V gene encodes CDR1 KGHDR and CDR2 SFDVKD. J lost 5 bases, V lost 4 bases, and 4 bases had no gene match. The CDR3 loop reads CATSDGLAGGRETQYF. CDR3 DNA: TGTGCCACCAGTGACGGACTAGCGGGGGGGAGGGAGACCCAGTACTTC.

The V and J genes are TRBV20-1 and TRBJ2-5; either TRBD1 or TRBD2 may supply D (7 bases each). CDR3 length equals 18 residues. Germline V lookup: CDR1 DFQATT, CDR2 SNEGSKA (reference sequence). The germline V and J ends were trimmed by 2 bases and 2 bases, with 24 bases remaining between them. CDR3 coding DNA: TGCAGTGCTAGATGGGGGGGCAGGGGGATACCATATCAAGAGACCCAGTACTTC. Translating it yields CSARWGGRGIPYQETQYF.

In this sample, this clonotype turned up many times. Germline and junction disagree at one end, which may indicate a read error. This chain links TRBV5-1 with TRBJ2-1, with D perhaps being TRBD1 or TRBD2 (6 bases each). Germline CDR1 SGHRS, CDR2 YFSETQ. CDR3 length equals 16 residues. The CDR3 here is CASSLVAGGPYNEQFF. As DNA, the CDR3 is TGTGCCAGCAGTTTAGTAGCCGGGGGCCCCTACAATGAGCAGTTCTTC.

V is TRBV2 and J is TRBJ2-7; no definite D call. V shed 2 bases and J shed 5 bases, with 13 bases lying between them. Germline lookup yields CDR1 SNHLY and CDR2 FYNNEI. This CDR3 has 14 amino acids. The CDR3 sequence is CASSERAVKDEQYF. The CDR3 DNA is TGTGCCAGCAGTGAACGAGCAGTGAAGGACGAGCAGTACTTC.

The rearrangement joins TRBV21-1 to TRBJ1-5; the tabulated D call, TRBD1, remains unverified against the DNA. TRBV21-1 is a pseudogene segment. The CDR3 loop spans 17 amino acids. The CDR3 protein is CASRLLEDRGDNQPQHF. Written as DNA, the CDR3 is TGTGCCAGCAGGCTCCTCGAGGACAGGGGGGATAATCAGCCCCAGCATTTT.

J is TRBJ2-7 and V is TRBV5-5; no firm D call. The CDR3 is made up of 13 amino acids. From germline, CDR1 is SGHKS and CDR2 YYEKEE (reference sequence). Trimming cost V 2 bases and J 0 bases, with 6 bases left between them. The CDR3 DNA reads TGTGCCAGCAGCTTCTCGGTCTCCTACGAGCAGTACTTC. It codes for CASSFSVSYEQYF.

The CDR3 nucleotides read TGTGCCAGCAGCTTAGCGGCAGAAAGTTTCTACGAGCAGTACTTC. Amino acid sequence: CASSLAAESFYEQYF. The chain links TRBV7-2 to TRBJ2-7; D call uncertain. This CDR3 contains 15 residues. V was pared by 0 bases and J by 3 bases, with 12 bases between. Germline CDR1 reads SGHTA; CDR2 reads FQGNSA.

J is TRBJ2-7 and V is TRBV2; D remains unclear. V lost 3 bases, J lost 0 bases, and 15 bases lay in between. The germline V gene encodes CDR1 SNHLY and CDR2 FYNNEI. This CDR3 spans 16 amino acids. CDR3 in amino acids: CASSDALLFSSYEQYF. The CDR3 DNA reads as TGTGCCAGCAGTGACGCTTTGTTATTCTCCTCCTACGAGCAGTACTTC.

The CDR3 DNA reads as TGCGCCAGCAGCCCGAGTGCTGTTTCGAGGGAGCAGTTCTTC. Translating gives CASSPSAVSREQFF. The chain links TRBV5-1 to TRBJ2-1; D unresolved. Germline lookup yields CDR1 SGHRS and CDR2 YFSETQ. Trimming took 4 bases from V and 10 from J, leaving 18 bases between them. This CDR3 comprises 14 residues.

This clonotype has a handful of counts. The chain joins TRBV12-5 to TRBJ2-7; D is undetermined. V gave up 6 bases and J gave up 3 bases, with 6 bases separating them. Germline CDR1 and CDR2: LGHNT and FRNRAP. The CDR3 length is 11 residues. CDR3 sequence reads: CASGVFYEQYF. CDR3 nucleotides: TGTGCTAGTGGGGTGTTCTACGAGCAGTACTTC.

V gene TRBV20-1 combines with J gene TRBJ2-1; D unclear. CDR3 length: 10 amino acids. Trimming took 6 bases from V and 8 from J, leaving 8 bases between them. CDR1 and CDR2 from the germline V gene are DFQATT and SNEGSKA (reference sequence). CDR3 amino acids: CSAANYEQFF. In nucleotides, the CDR3 is TGCAGTGCAGCTAACTATGAGCAGTTCTTC.

V and J are TRBV7-2 and TRBJ2-3; D gene unclear. This CDR3 contains 15 residues. V shed 2 bases and J shed 1 base, with 10 bases lying between them. The germline gives CDR1 SGHTA, CDR2 FQGNSA. This chain's CDR3 is CASSLTSPRTDTQYF. CDR3 DNA: TGTGCCAGCAGCTTAACGTCTCCTCGCACAGATACGCAGTATTTT.

CDR3 protein: CASSFRAAVMNTEAFF. The CDR3 DNA is TGCGCCAGCAGCTTCAGGGCAGCCGTGATGAACACTGAAGCTTTCTTT. The chain employs TRBV5-1 and TRBJ1-1; D might be TRBD1 (5 bases). Germline CDR1 SGHRS, CDR2 YFSETQ. The CDR3 sequence is 16 residues long. V lost 2 bases and J 0 bases, leaving 14 bases between the germline ends.

The chain couples TRBV3-1 to TRBJ2-2; possible D gene TRBD1, 6 bases. Germline CDR1 LGHDT, CDR2 YNNKEL (reference sequence). The V end lost 1 base, the J end lost 0 bases, and 15 bases lay between the germline ends. This CDR3 has 18 amino acids. The CDR3 region has the DNA TGTGCCAGCAGCCAAGGTGCAGGGGCCCCTTCGAACACCGGGGAGCTGTTTTTT. Its translation: CASSQGAGAPSNTGELFF.